These 29 T cell receptor beta chains originate from one sample sequenced in a study of CD8+CD57+ T cells in acquired aplastic anemia. Genomic DNA templated the TCR beta VDJ and CDR3 profiling. TCRdb analysed the reads with MiXCR anew, one entry per CDR3 protein. The sample records over 250,000 distinct CDR3 sequences, roughly 61% being singletons. Patients included in sequencing had previously demonstrated CD8+CD57+ cell expansion by flow cytometry. Source material: sorted CD4+, CD8+, or CD8+CD57+ T cells (not recorded which) from PBMCs. The receptors here all came from a human donor with aplastic anemia.

This clonotype has ten or more counts. This sequence joins TRBV7-9 and TRBJ1-2; 9 nucleotides match TRBD1. J was trimmed by 8 bases and V by 4 bases; bases with no gene match: 8. CDR3 size: 14 residues. Germline lookup yields CDR1 SEHNR and CDR2 FQNEAQ (reference sequence). The CDR3 nucleotides read TGTGCCAGCAGCTCACCGGGACAGGGCCGGGGCTACACCTTC. Protein: CASSSPGQGRGYTF.

This sequence joins TRBV6-6 and TRBJ1-2; maybe TRBD1 (6 bases). The ends were cut back, 0 bases at V and 6 bases at J, with 8 bases in the middle. CDR3 length equals 13 residues. Germline loops: CDR1 MNHNY, CDR2 SVGAGI (reference sequence). The CDR3 spells CASSYSYRDGYTF. The CDR3 DNA reads as TGTGCCAGCAGTTACTCATACAGGGATGGCTACACCTTC.

This clonotype was counted ten times or more. The V call is TRBV18, the J call TRBJ2-5; TRBD2 matches 7 bases. Germline loops: CDR1 KGHSH, CDR2 LQKENI. After removal of 0 bases from V and 2 bases from J, the junction contained 3 bases not matched to a gene. This CDR3 region has 15 residues. CDR3 sequence (DNA): TGTGCCAGCTCACCACCAACTAGCGCTCAAGAGACCCAGTACTTC. Translation: CASSPPTSAQETQYF.

This CDR3 is CASSLMTAYGYTF. CDR3 sequence (DNA): TGTGCCAGCAGCTTAATGACAGCCTATGGCTACACCTTC. The gene calls are TRBV7-2 and TRBJ1-2, with a weak D call TRBD1 (5 bases). Between the trimmed V and J ends, which lost 2 bases and 4 bases, there was a span of 8 bases. The CDR3 is 13 residues long. Germline V gene sequence: CDR1 SGHTA, CDR2 FQGNSA.

Concerning this clonotype itself: The CDR3 carries no conserved terminal phenylalanine or tryptophan, so it likely arises from a read error. It is unclear where the CDR3 begins or ends on the DNA, so no DNA is shown, and the CDR3 is as TCRdb lists it. The genes are TRBV28 and TRBJ2-5; the D segment call TRBD2 is taken from the table without a DNA check. CDR1 and CDR2 (germline): MDHEN, SYDVKM. The CDR3 has 8 amino acids, counting both end residues. Here the CDR3 reads CASSPLYR.

This clonotype was detected many times. This chain uses TRBV19 with TRBJ2-2; no reliable D call. CDR1 is LNHDA, CDR2 SQIVND, per germline (reference sequence). This CDR3 contains 14 residues. With 3 bases removed from V and 6 bases from J, the gap between germline ends came to 11 bases. The CDR3 bases are TGTGCCAGTAGTATCCGGACGTCTTCCGGGGAGCTGTTTTTT. It is translated as CASSIRTSSGELFF.

V gene TRBV29-1 combines with J gene TRBJ2-7; TRBD1 matches at 8 bases. J gave up 2 bases and V 7 bases, and 7 bases lay outside the gene matches. The CDR3 length is 13 residues. Germline V lookup: CDR1 SQVTM, CDR2 ANQGSEA. CDR3: CSATTGATYEQYF. The CDR3 nucleotides read TGCAGCGCCACGACAGGGGCGACCTACGAGCAGTACTTC.

V usage is TRBV12-3 or TRBV12-4 and J usage is TRBJ1-4; D ambiguous. CDR3 size: 14 residues. V lost 1 base and J lost 13, with 16 bases in between. The CDR3 is CASSLDPVGQPLFF. CDR3 bases: TGTGCCAGCAGTTTAGACCCGGTAGGTCAGCCACTGTTTTTT.

This clonotype was found many times. V and J are TRBV5-1 and TRBJ1-1; no clear D gene. Between the trimmed V and J ends, which lost 1 base and 5 bases, there was a span of 12 bases. The CDR3 contains 14 residues. CDR1 is SGHRS and CDR2 is YFSETQ in the germline V gene. CDR3 region: CASSLPHGSTEAFF. CDR3 nucleotides: TGCGCCAGCAGCTTGCCTCACGGGAGTACTGAAGCTTTCTTT.

This clonotype has ten or more counts. The J gene is TRBJ2-2, the V gene TRBV2; weak D call: TRBD1 (5 bases). This CDR3 comprises 15 residues. V was clipped by 1 base and J by 5 bases, with 11 bases between them. Germline V CDR1 and CDR2: SNHLY, FYNNEI. The CDR3 sequence: CASSEGGARTGELFF. The CDR3 bases are TGTGCCAGCAGTGAAGGGGGCGCGAGGACCGGGGAGCTGTTTTTT. The full variable domain, with the rest looked up from reference TRBV2 and TRBJ2-2, is EPEVTQTPSHQVTQMGQEVILRCVPISNHLYFYWYRQILGQKVEFLVSFYNNEISEKSEIFDDQFSVERPDGSNFTLKIRSTKLEDSAMYFCASSEGGARTGELFFGEGSRLTVL.

This clonotype was found a few times. The chain uses TRBV29-1 and TRBJ2-7, with D uncertain. CDR3 length equals 12 residues. Per the germline V gene, CDR1 is SQVTM and CDR2 is ANQGSEA. V lost 0 bases, J lost 2 bases, and 5 bases lay in between. The CDR3 nucleotides read TGCAGCGTTGAAGATCGTGCCTACGAGCAGTACTTC. This translates into CSVEDRAYEQYF.

This chain connects TRBV19 to TRBJ1-5; 7 bases map to TRBD1. This CDR3 is 16 amino acids long. The germline V gene has CDR1 LNHDA and CDR2 SQIVND (reference sequence). Losses at the gene ends were 5 bases for V and 7 bases for J; bases not matched to a gene: 14. The CDR3 region is CASSSPTGALSQPQHF. In DNA, the CDR3 is TGTGCCAGTAGTTCACCCACAGGGGCCTTAAGCCAGCCCCAGCATTTT.

This clonotype occurred many times. The V gene is TRBV6-6, the J gene TRBJ2-7, with 8 positions matching TRBD2. Germline V gives CDR1 MNHNY, CDR2 SVGAGI (reference sequence). The CDR3 consists of 15 residues. V was pared by 0 bases and J by 2 bases, with 3 bases of the junction left unmatched. The chain's CDR3 is CASSYSMGLAYEQYF. The CDR3 DNA reads as TGTGCCAGCAGTTACTCGATGGGACTAGCCTACGAGCAGTACTTC.

This chain links TRBV20-1 with TRBJ1-2; D is ambiguous. This CDR3 is built from 13 residues. Germline values: CDR1 DFQATT, CDR2 SNEGSKA (reference sequence). Trimming cost V 0 bases and J 4 bases, with 9 bases left between them. DNA of the CDR3: TGCAGTGCTAGAGATCTGACTGTCTATGGCTACACCTTC. This translates into CSARDLTVYGYTF.

The chain couples TRBV19 to TRBJ2-5; no reliable D call. CDR1 is LNHDA and CDR2 is SQIVND in the germline V gene (reference sequence). With 3 bases removed from V and 7 bases from J, the gap between germline ends came to 6 bases. The CDR3 totals 11 residues. CDR3 in DNA: TGTGCCAGTAGTATCCCTGGGACCCAGTACTTC. Translating gives CASSIPGTQYF.

This clonotype was detected ten times or more. Here the CDR3 DNA reads TGTGCCAGCAGCGTAGTTGGCGGGATAGGTCGAGCCGAGCAGTACTTC. The encoded protein is CASSVVGGIGRAEQYF. V gene TRBV9 combines with J gene TRBJ2-7, with D tentatively TRBD2 (6 bases). CDR3 length equals 16 residues. Germline CDR1 is SGDLS and CDR2 is YYNGEE. The germline V and J ends were trimmed by 0 bases and 6 bases, with 19 bases remaining between them.

This clonotype came up many times. V is TRBV4-1 and J is TRBJ2-6; the match to TRBD2 covers 7 bases. V lost 1 base, J lost 4 bases, and 7 bases stayed unmatched. Per germline, CDR1 MGHRA and CDR2 YSYEKL. CDR3 length: 17 residues. CDR3 DNA: TGCGCCAGCAGCCAAGTATTAATGACTAGCGGGGCCAACGTCCTGACTTTC. This codes for CASSQVLMTSGANVLTF.

V gene TRBV7-8 combines with J gene TRBJ2-1; 10 positions match TRBD2. The CDR3 length is 15 residues. V lost 2 bases, J lost 6 bases, and 4 bases stayed unmatched. From germline, CDR1 is SGHVS and CDR2 FQNEAQ. The CDR3 DNA follows: TGTGCCAGCAGCTTATTCCTAGCGGGAGCCAATGAGCAGTTCTTC. Translation: CASSLFLAGANEQFF.

The chain uses TRBV12-3 or TRBV12-4 and TRBJ1-6; tentatively, D is TRBD1 (6 bases). V was trimmed by 6 bases and J by 8 bases, leaving 14 bases between them. CDR3 length: 14 amino acids. The CDR3, as DNA: TGTGCCAGCAGCAAGGACAGTCGAGATTCACCCCTCCACTTT. The encoded protein is CASSKDSRDSPLHF.

The table lists this clonotype with a count of one. This likely comes from a read error, as the CDR3 has no conserved phenylalanine or tryptophan at its end. The DNA is omitted, as the CDR3 cannot be located on it reliably, and the CDR3 follows TCRdb's listing. The chain is built from TRBV5-1 and TRBJ1-3. CDR1 is SGHRS, CDR2 YFSETQ, per germline. Termini included, the CDR3 measures 10 amino acids. CDR3 residues: CASSRTSGNT.

V gene TRBV10-3 combines with J gene TRBJ1-1; unclear D gene. With 0 bases removed from V and 5 bases from J, the gap between germline ends came to 22 bases. The germline CDR1 and CDR2 sequences are ENHRY and SYGVKD. The CDR3 loop spans 18 amino acids. The CDR3 loop is CAISESPTRLTRKTEAFF. The CDR3 DNA follows: TGTGCCATCAGTGAGTCGCCCACCCGCCTTACACGGAAGACTGAAGCTTTCTTT.

The J gene is TRBJ1-2, the V gene TRBV4-2; D gene unclear. V was shortened by 0 bases and J by 0 bases, with 14 bases between the two germline ends. The CDR3 consists of 17 residues. Germline CDR1 is LGHNA and CDR2 is YNFKEQ. The CDR3 loop reads CASSQDLEAASNYGYTF. In DNA, the CDR3 is TGTGCCAGCAGCCAAGATCTTGAGGCAGCCTCTAACTATGGCTACACCTTC.

The gene calls are TRBV7-9 and TRBJ1-6, with D perhaps TRBD1 (5 bases). CDR3 length: 14 amino acids. Germline loops: CDR1 SEHNR, CDR2 FQNEAQ (reference sequence). V was trimmed by 0 bases and J by 10 bases, leaving 10 bases between them. CDR3 coding DNA: TGTGCCAGCAGCTTAGCGCAGGACACCTCACCCCTCCACTTT. Translating gives CASSLAQDTSPLHF.

This clonotype was picked up many times. The chain employs TRBV7-8 and TRBJ2-3; tentative D call: TRBD2 (6 bases). Trimming took off 2 bases at V and 11 bases at J, with 17 bases between the two ends. The germline CDR1 and CDR2 sequences are SGHVS and FQNEAQ. The CDR3 is 14 amino acids. CDR3 sequence (DNA): TGTGCCAGCAGCTTAAGTATCAGGGCCGGGGGGCAGTATTTT. Its translation: CASSLSIRAGGQYF.

This sequence joins TRBV5-1 and TRBJ2-7; D possibly matches TRBD1 or TRBD2 (5 bases each). The length of the CDR3 is 13 residues. Trimming removed 5 bases at V and 1 base at J, with 10 bases between. Germline CDR1 is SGHRS and CDR2 is YFSETQ. The CDR3 is CASRRDRSYEQYF. CDR3 nucleotide sequence: TGCGCCAGCAGAAGGGACCGATCCTACGAGCAGTACTTC.

This clonotype appeared once. The V call is TRBV7-9, the J call TRBJ2-2, with 9 nucleotides matching TRBD2. Trimming took 3 bases from V and 4 from J; bases not matched to a gene: 9. This CDR3 has 17 amino acids. From germline, CDR1 is SEHNR and CDR2 FQNEAQ (reference sequence). CDR3 residues: CASSLGLAASSTGELFF. In DNA form, the CDR3 reads TGTGCCAGCAGCTTGGGACTAGCAGCCTCGAGCACCGGGGAGCTGTTTTTT.

The chain uses TRBV2 and TRBJ2-7; 9 nucleotides line up with TRBD1. Germline V gene data show CDR1 as SNHLY and CDR2 as FYNNEI. V was clipped by 6 bases and J by 7 bases; unmatched bases: 7. This CDR3 region has 13 residues. The CDR3 nucleotides read TGTGCCAGCAGCAGGGACAGGGCGGGGGAGCAGTACTTC. Amino acids: CASSRDRAGEQYF.

This clonotype was seen at least ten times. The chain's CDR3 is CASNSRLGGGPRKYEQYF. The CDR3 nucleotides are TGTGCCAGCAACTCTCGATTAGGGGGAGGGCCCCGAAAATACGAGCAGTACTTC. This chain connects TRBV2 to TRBJ2-7; maybe TRBD2 (7 bases). The CDR3 totals 18 residues. CDR1 is SNHLY, CDR2 FYNNEI, per germline. V was pared by 7 bases and J by 4 bases, with 29 bases between.

The rearrangement joins TRBV14 to TRBJ1-1; perhaps TRBD1 as D (5 bases). Germline V CDR1 and CDR2: SGHDN, FVKESK. V was trimmed by 1 base and J by 7 bases, leaving 7 bases between them. The CDR3 sequence is 12 residues long. The CDR3 region is CASSQAGVEAFF. CDR3 DNA sequence: TGTGCCAGCAGCCAAGCGGGGGTTGAAGCTTTCTTT. The complete variable domain, with remaining parts taken from reference TRBV14 and TRBJ1-1, reads EAGVTQFPSHSVIEKGQTVTLRCDPISGHDNLYWYRRVMGKEIKFLLHFVKESKQDESGMPNNRFLAERTGGTYSTLKVQPAELEDSGVYFCASSQAGVEAFFGQGTRLTVV.